Listed below are T cell receptor beta chains from one sample, sequenced in a study of PD-1 blockade in mismatch repair-deficient tumors. Only in-frame clones appear in the TCRdb table, and some are missing; sequencing was by immunoSEQ multiplex PCR. The sample lists more than 11,000 clones; roughly 80% were seen once. Their antigens are not known. The specimen comprised cells cultured in vitro, sampled from a patient treated with pembrolizumab. These receptors all come from an adult with mismatch repair-deficient cancer. CDR3s include the opening cysteine and the closing phenylalanine or tryptophan. Fields, in order: J gene, CDR3 length, clone size, D gene, V gene, CDR3 protein, CDR3 DNA. D genes are given only for firm matches. Expanded clones are given a class, and other clones once, few, many or no size at all.

>TRBJ2-3|16|.|TRBD1|TRBV11-2
CASSSGQGVFTDTQYF
TGTGCCAGCAGCTCGGGACAGGGGGTTTTCACAGATACGCAGTATTTT
>TRBJ2-5|15|once|TRBD1|TRBV7-6
CASSLGGTGMGEQYF
TGTGCCAGCAGCTTAGGAGGGACAGGGATGGGAGAGCAGTACTTC
>TRBJ1-2|13|.|TRBD1|TRBV28
CASSIGQGYGYTF
TGTGCCAGCAGTATCGGACAGGGGTATGGCTACACCTTC
>TRBJ2-1|17|.|TRBD1|TRBV9
CASSPRAGQEIYNEQFF
TGTGCCAGCAGCCCCAGAGCCGGACAGGAGATCTACAATGAGCAGTTCTTC
>TRBJ2-5|12|large|.|TRBV29-1
CSADWSQETQYF
TGCAGCGCTGACTGGTCACAAGAGACCCAGTACTTC
>TRBJ1-3|15|.|.|TRBV6-5
CASSYSQGAGNTIYF
TGTGCCAGCAGTTACTCCCAGGGAGCTGGAAACACCATATATTTT
>TRBJ2-7|14|.|.|TRBV5-1
CASSLVAGTYEQYF
TGCGCCAGCAGCTTGGTTGCGGGTACCTACGAGCAGTACTTC
>TRBJ2-7|13|.|.|TRBV18
CASSPPGAYEQYF
TGTGCCAGCTCACCACCGGGAGCTTACGAGCAGTACTTC
>TRBJ1-3|16|.|.|TRBV27
CASSFLPQGSGNTIYF
TGTGCCAGCAGTTTTCTTCCTCAGGGGTCTGGAAACACCATATATTTT
>TRBJ1-1|13|.|.|TRBV5-1
CASSWDPNTEAFF
TGCGCCAGCAGCTGGGACCCCAACACTGAAGCTTTCTTT
>TRBJ2-1|13|.|.|TRBV6-5
CASILLLYNEQFF
TGTGCCAGCATCTTACTCTTATACAATGAGCAGTTCTTC
>TRBJ2-7|14|.|.|TRBV7-8
CASSLGPRDHEQYF
TGTGCCAGCAGCTTAGGTCCCAGGGACCACGAGCAGTACTTC
>TRBJ2-6|15|.|.|TRBV21-1
CASSRSTLKANVLTF
TGTGCCAGCAGCAGGTCGACCCTGAAGGCCAACGTCCTGACTTTC
>TRBJ2-1|19|few|TRBD2|TRBV28
CASSFGPQPLAGGNNEQFF
TGTGCCAGCAGTTTTGGGCCCCAACCGCTAGCGGGAGGGAACAATGAGCAGTTCTTC
>TRBJ2-1|18|.|TRBD2|TRBV4-1
CASSQDLGREGPYNEQFF
TGCGCCAGCAGCCAAGACCTTGGCCGGGAGGGCCCCTACAATGAGCAGTTCTTC
>TRBJ2-7|15|.|TRBD1|TRBV29-1
CSVEDRLGTVYEQYF
TGCAGCGTTGAAGATCGTTTGGGGACAGTCTACGAGCAGTACTTC
>TRBJ2-1|16|.|.|TRBV21-1
CASSKGEAGKVNEQFF
TGTGCCAGCAGCAAAGGGGAGGCGGGAAAGGTCAATGAGCAGTTCTTC
>TRBJ2-1|15|.|.|TRBV4-1
CASSLPGGSYNEQFF
TGCGCCAGCAGCCTCCCCGGGGGCTCCTACAATGAGCAGTTCTTC
>TRBJ1-4|14|few|.|TRBV30
CAWSPYGQSEKLFF
TGTGCCTGGAGTCCCTACGGACAGTCTGAAAAACTGTTTTTT
>TRBJ2-1|16|.|TRBD1|TRBV28
CASSFLRDRPYNEQFF
TGTGCCAGCAGTTTTCTCCGGGACAGGCCCTACAATGAGCAGTTCTTC
>TRBJ2-3|16|.|.|TRBV28
CASRDVIHISTDTQYF
TGTGCCAGTCGGGATGTCATACATATTAGCACAGATACGCAGTATTTT
>TRBJ2-7|14|.|.|TRBV11-2
CASSFPGRGGEQYF
TGTGCCAGCAGCTTCCCTGGTAGGGGAGGCGAGCAGTACTTC
>TRBJ2-7|14|.|TRBD2|TRBV28
CAHARLADSYEQYF
TGTGCCCACGCCCGGCTAGCGGACTCCTACGAGCAGTACTTC
>TRBJ2-4|15|.|.|TRBV5-1
CASSLARGGGNIQYF
TGCGCCAGCAGCTTGGCCAGGGGCGGGGGAAACATTCAGTACTTC
>TRBJ2-1|18|.|TRBD2|TRBV4-1
CASSRGTSGGGMFDEQFF
TGCGCCAGCAGCCGAGGGACTAGCGGCGGAGGCATGTTTGATGAGCAGTTCTTC
>TRBJ2-6|16|.|TRBD2|TRBV30
CAWSGGVAGATNVLTF
TGTGCCTGGAGTGGAGGGGTAGCGGGAGCGACCAACGTCCTGACTTTC
>TRBJ2-1|19|once|.|TRBV28
CASSLSRTSPSVTYNEQFF
TGTGCCAGCAGTTTATCTAGGACATCCCCCTCGGTAACCTACAATGAGCAGTTCTTC